This entry lists 27 T cell receptor beta chains sequenced from one sample in a study of shared clonotypes between healthy human individuals. Produced via immunoSEQ multiplex PCR; TCRdb's table is partial and in-frame only. Here the sample spans some 690,000 clones, around 91% being singletons. The material sequenced was memory CD8+ T cells from PBMCs. Subset meaning: CD45RO+ cells pooled with CCR7-negative TemRA cells. These receptors came from a young man in good health. Some clones in this sample may be carry-over from other donors' samples.

The CDR3 loop reads CASSLPNGNEQFF. DNA for the CDR3: TGTGCCAGCAGCCTACCCAACGGGAATGAGCAGTTCTTC. This chain uses TRBV5-8 with TRBJ2-1; D not certain. CDR1 and CDR2 from the germline V gene are SGHTS and YDEGEE. This CDR3 region has 13 residues. Trimming took 4 bases from V and 7 from J, leaving 12 bases between them.

The V and J genes are TRBV28 and TRBJ2-7, with TRBD1 identical over 9 bases. The germline gives CDR1 MDHEN, CDR2 SYDVKM. Losses at the gene ends were 5 bases for V and 3 bases for J; bases not matched to a gene: 8. This CDR3 is built from 15 residues. The DNA of the CDR3 is TGTGCCAGCAGTGCTACAGGGGGCTGGGACTACGAGCAGTACTTC. Protein product: CASSATGGWDYEQYF.

This clone has a single count. The chain recombines TRBV28 with TRBJ2-1; D is uncertain. The V end lost 5 bases, the J end lost 6 bases, and 20 bases lay between the germline ends. The CDR3 sequence is 16 residues long. Germline assignment: CDR1 MDHEN and CDR2 SYDVKM. This CDR3 is CASSPRQWARSNEQFF. The CDR3 region has the DNA TGTGCCAGCAGTCCCCGTCAGTGGGCGCGGTCCAATGAGCAGTTCTTC.

This clone was seen just once. The chain employs TRBV5-4 and TRBJ2-3; D is undetermined. The CDR3 loop spans 13 amino acids. Germline V gives CDR1 SGHNT, CDR2 YYREEE (reference sequence). V was shortened by 0 bases and J by 4 bases, with 6 bases between the two germline ends. CDR3 nucleotide sequence: TGTGCCAGCAGCTTGGGGGCGGCAGATACGCAGTATTTT. Amino acid sequence: CASSLGAADTQYF.

This sequence joins TRBV4-3 and TRBJ2-7; 9 nucleotides agree with TRBD2. Germline CDR1 and CDR2: LGHNA and YSLEER. The ends lost 4 bases at V and 0 bases at J; junction bases unmatched: 13. This CDR3 has 18 residues. DNA of the CDR3: TGCGCCAGCAGCCTACGCCCTAGCGGGGATGAGGGCTCCTACGAGCAGTACTTC. It is translated as CASSLRPSGDEGSYEQYF.

CDR3 amino acids: CASSLRVWKIAKNIQYF. CDR3 sequence (DNA): TGTGCCAGCAGTTTAAGGGTTTGGAAAATAGCCAAAAACATTCAGTACTTC. The chain is built from TRBV28 and TRBJ2-4; no firm D call. Germline CDR1 reads MDHEN; CDR2 reads SYDVKM. Trimming removed 2 bases from V and 0 bases from J, with 14 bases in between. The CDR3 runs to 17 residues. The full variable domain, rest sourced from reference TRBV28 and TRBJ2-4, is DVKVTQSSRYLVKRTGEKVFLECVQDMDHENMFWYRQDPGLGLRLIYFSYDVKMKEKGDIPEGYSVSREKKERFSLILESASTNQTSMYLCASSLRVWKIAKNIQYFGAGTRLSVL.

The chain employs TRBV7-9 and TRBJ1-2; the D is unclear. The length of the CDR3 is 14 residues. CDR1 is SEHNR, CDR2 FQNEAQ, per germline (reference sequence). The V and J ends lost 1 base and 3 bases respectively, with 9 bases between them. CDR3 DNA: TGTGCCAGCAGCTTAGGGGGAGGACACTATGGCTACACCTTC. Encoded protein: CASSLGGGHYGYTF.

This CDR3 reads CASSEEERYEQYF. The CDR3 DNA sequence: TGTGCCAGCAGTGAAGAGGAGAGGTACGAGCAGTACTTC. V and J are TRBV6-5 and TRBJ2-7; D is unclear. The germline V and J ends were trimmed by 5 bases and 4 bases, with 12 bases remaining between them. The CDR3 contains 13 residues. The germline V gene has CDR1 MNHEY and CDR2 SVGAGI.

The CDR3 loop is CASSHQRSLNEKLFF. The CDR3 bases are TGTGCCAGCAGCCATCAGCGAAGCCTAAATGAAAAACTGTTTTTT. This chain uses TRBV16 with TRBJ1-4; D unresolved. Germline loops: CDR1 KGHSY, CDR2 FQNENV. The CDR3 has 15 amino acids. The V gene lost 3 bases and the J gene lost 5 bases, with 13 bases spanning the gap.

The chain has TRBV15 and TRBJ2-7, with TRBD1 matching 9 bases. Germline lookup yields CDR1 LNHNV and CDR2 YYDKDF (reference sequence). There are 14 residues in the CDR3. V lost 4 bases, J lost 3 bases, and 4 bases stayed unmatched. The DNA of the CDR3 is TGTGCCACCAGCACAAGGACAGGGGACTACGAGCAGTACTTC. Translated, it gives CATSTRTGDYEQYF.

This clone came up once. The chain combines TRBV30 with TRBJ1-4; 7 bases line up with TRBD1. Germline V gene sequence: CDR1 GTSNPN, CDR2 SVGIG (reference sequence). The CDR3 contains 15 residues. Trimming took 0 bases from V and 7 from J; bases not matched to a gene: 8. CDR3 DNA sequence: TGTGCCTGGAGTGTCTGGGACAGTGAGGGTGAAAAACTGTTTTTT. This encodes CAWSVWDSEGEKLFF.

The chain combines TRBV21-1 with TRBJ2-3. TRBV21-1 is flagged as a pseudogene. The CDR3 extends over 14 amino acids. The CDR3 coding sequence is TGTGCCAGCAGCAAAGTGAGGACCCGAGATACGCAGTATTTT. Translated: CASSKVRTRDTQYF.

The V and J genes are TRBV5-8 and TRBJ1-1, with D maybe TRBD1 (5 bases). Germline assignment: CDR1 SGHTS and CDR2 YDEGEE. V lost 7 bases, J lost 3 bases, and 31 bases lay in between. The CDR3 has 19 amino acids. CDR3 bases: TGTGCCAGCGGCCTTCGGATTCTTGTGAGGACCCGAGGGGACACTGAAGCTTTCTTT. Protein sequence: CASGLRILVRTRGDTEAFF.

The rearrangement uses TRBV27 and TRBJ2-3; TRBD2 aligns across 8 bases. This CDR3 is built from 20 residues. Germline values: CDR1 MNHEY, CDR2 SMNVEV (reference sequence). With V trimmed by 3 bases and J by 4 bases, 21 bases remained unmatched. CDR3 loop: CASSFIPRRGSGSSADTQYF. The CDR3 bases are TGTGCCAGCAGTTTCATCCCTAGGAGGGGAAGCGGGAGCTCGGCAGATACGCAGTATTTT.

V usage is TRBV5-1 and J usage is TRBJ2-2, with a tentative D call TRBD1 (5 bases). The CDR3 runs to 14 residues. Trimming stripped 7 bases from V and 1 base from J, with 11 bases between. Germline V lookup: CDR1 SGHRS, CDR2 YFSETQ. The CDR3 is CASLDTWNTGELFF. CDR3 DNA sequence: TGCGCCAGCTTGGACACATGGAACACCGGGGAGCTGTTTTTT. Filled out from reference TRBV5-1 and TRBJ2-2, the complete variable domain reads KAGVTQTPRYLIKTRGQQVTLSCSPISGHRSVSWYQQTPGQGLQFLFEYFSETQRNKGNFPGRFSGRQFSNSRSEMNVSTLELGDSALYLCASLDTWNTGELFFGEGSRLTVL.

This chain joins TRBV27 and TRBJ1-5; 8 bases are shared with TRBD1. The J segment lost 2 bases and the V segment lost 5 bases, leaving 8 bases of the junction unmatched. The CDR3 length is 16 residues. From germline, CDR1 is MNHEY and CDR2 SMNVEV (reference sequence). The CDR3: CASSPRQGSGNQPQHF. In DNA, the CDR3 is TGTGCCAGCAGTCCTCGACAGGGGTCGGGCAATCAGCCCCAGCATTTT.

This chain links TRBV19 with TRBJ2-5; no firm D call. CDR1 LNHDA and CDR2 SQIVND come from the germline V gene (reference sequence). There are 14 residues in the CDR3. V was trimmed by 2 bases and J by 1 base, leaving 8 bases between them. The CDR3 sequence is CASSISSAQETQYF. In DNA, the CDR3 is TGTGCCAGTAGTATATCATCCGCCCAAGAGACCCAGTACTTC.

The chain combines TRBV19 with TRBJ2-1, with 9 bases identical to TRBD1. CDR1 is LNHDA, CDR2 SQIVND, per germline (reference sequence). V gave up 3 bases and J gave up 7 bases; unmatched junction bases: 7. This CDR3 is built from 15 residues. CDR3 DNA sequence: TGTGCCAGTAGTATTAGTGGGACAGGGTGGAATGAGCAGTTCTTC. Its translation is CASSISGTGWNEQFF.

This chain joins TRBV15 and TRBJ1-4, with D hard to call. This CDR3 region has 13 residues. V lost 1 base and J 4 bases, leaving 4 bases between the germline ends. CDR1 LNHNV and CDR2 YYDKDF come from the germline V gene (reference sequence). The CDR3 DNA reads TGTGCCACCAGCAGAGTGTTTAATGAAAAACTGTTTTTT. It encodes CATSRVFNEKLFF. The whole variable domain, remainder taken from reference TRBV15 and TRBJ1-4, is DAMVIQNPRYQVTQFGKPVTLSCSQTLNHNVMYWYQQKSSQAPKLLFHYYDKDFNNEADTPDNFQSRRPNTSFCFLDIRSPGLGDTAMYLCATSRVFNEKLFFGSGTQLSVL.

This rearrangement joins TRBV19 to TRBJ2-7, with 7 bases fitting TRBD2. This CDR3 has 14 amino acids. The J segment lost 3 bases and the V segment lost 5 bases, leaving 7 bases of the junction unmatched. The V gene's germline CDR1 is LNHDA and CDR2 SQIVND (reference sequence). DNA for the CDR3: TGTGCCAGTAGTCCTAGCGGTATTCGCTACGAGCAGTACTTC. Its protein is CASSPSGIRYEQYF.

The chain has TRBV15 and TRBJ2-1; unclear D gene. Trimming left V 5 bases short and J 0 bases short, with 14 bases between. The V gene's germline CDR1 is LNHNV and CDR2 YYDKDF (reference sequence). This CDR3 contains 16 residues. The CDR3 DNA follows: TGTGCCACCAGCGGCGGAGACCTGAGCTCCTACAATGAGCAGTTCTTC. Protein sequence: CATSGGDLSSYNEQFF.

The genes are TRBV7-9 and TRBJ1-2, with 7 bases matching TRBD1. V lost 5 bases, J lost 7 bases, and 4 bases stayed unmatched. CDR1 SEHNR and CDR2 FQNEAQ come from the germline V gene (reference sequence). The CDR3 consists of 12 residues. CDR3 DNA sequence: TGTGCCAGCAGCAGCGACAGGGCTGGCTACACCTTC. Translating gives CASSSDRAGYTF.

The chain couples TRBV19 to TRBJ1-1; the match to TRBD1 covers 12 bases. CDR1 is LNHDA, CDR2 SQIVND, per germline (reference sequence). This CDR3 contains 15 residues. Trimming took 6 bases from V and 5 from J; bases not matched to a gene: 7. CDR3 in amino acids: CASRPGQGAFTEAFF. The CDR3 coding sequence is TGTGCCAGTAGACCGGGACAGGGGGCTTTTACTGAAGCTTTCTTT.

This chain joins TRBV7-9 and TRBJ2-7; 8 positions agree with TRBD2. The length of the CDR3 is 15 residues. Looked up from germline, CDR1 is SEHNR and CDR2 is FQNEAQ (reference sequence). Trimming removed 5 bases from V and 0 bases from J; junction bases left unmatched: 6. CDR3 DNA: TGTGCCAGCAGCCCAATAGCGGGATCCTCCTACGAGCAGTACTTC. This codes for CASSPIAGSSYEQYF.

The J gene is TRBJ2-7, the V gene TRBV5-1, with 9 nucleotides matching TRBD1. The CDR3 sequence is 15 residues long. V lost 1 base, J lost 3 bases, and 5 bases stayed unmatched. CDR1 is SGHRS and CDR2 is YFSETQ in the germline V gene. CDR3 protein: CASSLNRGLLYEQYF. The CDR3 region has the DNA TGCGCCAGCAGCTTGAACAGGGGGCTACTCTACGAGCAGTACTTC.

A few counts support this clone. The V gene is TRBV27, the J gene TRBJ2-2; D call uncertain. CDR3 size: 13 residues. V gave up 2 bases and J gave up 6 bases, with 7 bases separating them. Germline V lookup: CDR1 MNHEY, CDR2 SMNVEV (reference sequence). CDR3 loop: CASSLIGPGELFF. For the CDR3, the DNA is TGTGCCAGCAGTTTAATTGGGCCCGGGGAGCTGTTTTTT.

The chain couples TRBV4-2 to TRBJ2-7; no firm D call. Germline V CDR1 and CDR2: LGHNA, YNFKEQ. The length of the CDR3 is 12 residues. V shed 1 base and J shed 4 bases, with 5 bases lying between them. The CDR3 DNA sequence: TGTGCCAGCAGCCAAGGGATTTACGAGCAGTACTTC. Translated, it gives CASSQGIYEQYF.